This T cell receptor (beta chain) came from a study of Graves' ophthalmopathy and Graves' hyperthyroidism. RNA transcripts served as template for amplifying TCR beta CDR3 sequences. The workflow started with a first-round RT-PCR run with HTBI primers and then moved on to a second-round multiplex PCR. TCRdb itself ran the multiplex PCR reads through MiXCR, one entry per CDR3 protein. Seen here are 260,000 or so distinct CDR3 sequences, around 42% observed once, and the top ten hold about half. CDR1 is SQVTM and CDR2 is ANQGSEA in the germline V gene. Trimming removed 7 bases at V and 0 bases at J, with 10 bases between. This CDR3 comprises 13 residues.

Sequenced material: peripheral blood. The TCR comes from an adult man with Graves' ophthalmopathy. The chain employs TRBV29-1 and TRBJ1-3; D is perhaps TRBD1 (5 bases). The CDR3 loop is CSEEGFSGNTIYF. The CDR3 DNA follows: TGCAGCGAGGAGGGGTTCTCTGGAAACACCATATATTTT.